The source of this T cell receptor beta chain is a study of cytomegalovirus exposure and HLA in healthy donors. Study outcomes and limitations: It was reportedly the case that the classifier diagnosed cytomegalovirus status with high specificity and sensitivity.

It was with 60 Vbeta and 13 Jbeta primers that the PCR ran. Using immunoSEQ multiplex PCR, the repertoire was profiled, and TCRdb retains in-frame clones only, with some absent. The specimen's table records around 70,000 clones. The CDR3 totals 15 residues. The ends lost 2 bases at V and 5 bases at J; junction bases unmatched: 6. CDR1 and CDR2 from the germline V gene are SGHAT and FQNNGV. Donors consisted of healthy bone marrow donors. As concerns this clone: Its cognate antigen is unknown.

The sequencing sample was made of PBMCs. This chain connects TRBV11-2 to TRBJ2-5; 9 nucleotides line up with TRBD2. The source is a woman aged 25 to 39 in good health and CMV-seronegative. CDR3 nucleotide sequence: TGTGCCAGCAGCTTACTCGGGACTAGCCGGGAGACCCAGTACTTC. Translated: CASSLLGTSRETQYF.